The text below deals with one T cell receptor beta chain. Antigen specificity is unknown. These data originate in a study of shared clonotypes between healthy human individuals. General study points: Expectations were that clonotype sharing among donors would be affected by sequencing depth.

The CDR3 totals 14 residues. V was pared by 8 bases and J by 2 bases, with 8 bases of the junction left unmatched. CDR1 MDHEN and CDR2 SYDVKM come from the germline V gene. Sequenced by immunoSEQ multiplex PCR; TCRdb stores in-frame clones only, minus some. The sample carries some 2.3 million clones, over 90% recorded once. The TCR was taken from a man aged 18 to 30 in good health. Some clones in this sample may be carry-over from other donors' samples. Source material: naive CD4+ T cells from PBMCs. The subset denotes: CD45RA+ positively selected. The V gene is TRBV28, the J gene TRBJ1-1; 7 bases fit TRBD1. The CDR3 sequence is CASGPGQINTEAFF. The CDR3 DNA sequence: TGTGCCAGCGGACCGGGACAGATTAACACTGAAGCTTTCTTT.